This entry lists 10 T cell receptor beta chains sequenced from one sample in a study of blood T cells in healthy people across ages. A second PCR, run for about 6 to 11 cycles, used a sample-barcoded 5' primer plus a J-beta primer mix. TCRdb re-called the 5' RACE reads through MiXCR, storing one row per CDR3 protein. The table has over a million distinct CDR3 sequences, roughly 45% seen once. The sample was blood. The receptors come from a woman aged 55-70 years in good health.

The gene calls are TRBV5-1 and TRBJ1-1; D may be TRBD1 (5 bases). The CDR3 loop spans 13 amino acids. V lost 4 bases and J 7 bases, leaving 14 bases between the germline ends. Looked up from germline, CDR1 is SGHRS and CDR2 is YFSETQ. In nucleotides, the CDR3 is TGCGCCAGCAGCCCCCGGGACCTGGGTGAAGCTTTCTTT. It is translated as CASSPRDLGEAFF.

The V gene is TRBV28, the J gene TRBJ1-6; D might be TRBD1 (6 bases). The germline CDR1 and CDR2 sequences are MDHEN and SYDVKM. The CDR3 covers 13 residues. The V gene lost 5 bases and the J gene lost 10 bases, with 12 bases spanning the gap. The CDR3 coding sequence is TGTGCCAGCAGTCCAGGGGTAAGGTCACCCCTCCACTTT. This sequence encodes CASSPGVRSPLHF.

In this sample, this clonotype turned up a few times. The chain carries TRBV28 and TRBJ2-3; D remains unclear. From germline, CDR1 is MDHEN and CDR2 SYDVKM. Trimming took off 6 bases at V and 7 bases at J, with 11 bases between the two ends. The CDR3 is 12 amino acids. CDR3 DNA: TGTGCCAGCAGCCGCAGTTTTAATACGCAGTATTTT. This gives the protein CASSRSFNTQYF.

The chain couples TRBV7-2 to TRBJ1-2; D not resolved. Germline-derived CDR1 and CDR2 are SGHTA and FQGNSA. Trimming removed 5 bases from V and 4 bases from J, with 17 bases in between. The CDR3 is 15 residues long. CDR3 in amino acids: CASSPRARLSYGYTF. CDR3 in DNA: TGTGCCAGCAGCCCACGGGCCAGACTATCCTATGGCTACACCTTC.

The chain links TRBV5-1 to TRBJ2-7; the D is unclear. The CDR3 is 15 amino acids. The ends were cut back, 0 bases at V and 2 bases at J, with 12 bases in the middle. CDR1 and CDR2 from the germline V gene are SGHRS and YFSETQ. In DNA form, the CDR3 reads TGCGCCAGCAGCTTGGTTGGCGGTGACACCTACGAGCAGTACTTC. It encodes CASSLVGGDTYEQYF.

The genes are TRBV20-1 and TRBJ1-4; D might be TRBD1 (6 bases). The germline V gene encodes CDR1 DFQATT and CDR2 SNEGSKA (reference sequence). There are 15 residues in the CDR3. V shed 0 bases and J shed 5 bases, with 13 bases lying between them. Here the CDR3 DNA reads TGCAGTGCTAGAGATTATGGGACAATGAATGAAAAACTGTTTTTT. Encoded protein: CSARDYGTMNEKLFF.

The CDR3: CASSYPLGRGRESQETQYF. The CDR3 region has the DNA TGTGCCAGCAGCTATCCACTTGGGAGGGGGAGAGAGTCCCAAGAGACCCAGTACTTC. V usage is TRBV28 and J usage is TRBJ2-4; D possibly corresponds to TRBD2 (7 bases). The tail of the sequence fits TRBJ2-5 better, so the J call may be wrong. This CDR3 region has 19 residues. From germline, CDR1 is MDHEN and CDR2 SYDVKM.

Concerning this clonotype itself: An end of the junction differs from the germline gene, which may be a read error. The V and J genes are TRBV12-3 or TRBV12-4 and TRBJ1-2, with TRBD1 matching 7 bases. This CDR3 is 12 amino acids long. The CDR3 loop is CANSGQVYGYTF. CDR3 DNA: TGTGCCAACAGTGGACAGGTCTATGGCTACACCTTC.

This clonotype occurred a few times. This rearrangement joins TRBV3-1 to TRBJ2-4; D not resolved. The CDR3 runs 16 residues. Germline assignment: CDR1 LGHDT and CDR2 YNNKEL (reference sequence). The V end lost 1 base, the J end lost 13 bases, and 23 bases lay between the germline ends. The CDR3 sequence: CASSQVPGSAGGEQYF. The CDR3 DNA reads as TGTGCCAGCAGCCAAGTTCCTGGGTCTGCTGGTGGTGAGCAGTACTTC.

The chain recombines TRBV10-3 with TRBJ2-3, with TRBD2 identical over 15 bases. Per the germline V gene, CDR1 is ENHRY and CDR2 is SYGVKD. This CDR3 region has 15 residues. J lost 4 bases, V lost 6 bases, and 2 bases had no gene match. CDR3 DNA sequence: TGTGCCATCAGCAGGACTAGCGGGGGGGCAGATACGCAGTATTTT. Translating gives CAISRTSGGADTQYF.